The 10 T cell receptor beta chains presented below share a single source sample, sequenced in a study of preoperative IRX-2 immunotherapy in early breast cancer. Sequenced by immunoSEQ multiplex PCR; TCRdb stores in-frame clones only, minus some. The data contain fewer than 25,000 clones, around 90% of them singletons. The treatment denotes: preoperative locoregional IRX-2 cytokine immunotherapy. Sequenced material: tumor tissue, taken after IRX-2 immunotherapy. The receptors shown here come from a human donor with breast cancer.

This clone is a singleton in its sample. The chain carries TRBV6-5 and TRBJ2-1; D uncertain. V shed 10 bases and J shed 4 bases, with 11 bases lying between them. This CDR3 is 12 amino acids long. The V gene's germline CDR1 is MNHEY and CDR2 SVGAGI. CDR3 nucleotides: TGTGCCACCACAGCCCGATACAATGAGCAGTTCTTC. Translated, it gives CATTARYNEQFF.

CDR3 coding DNA: TGTGCCAGCAGCCCTGGACTAGCGGGGGCCAGCACAGATACGCAGTATTTT. It yields the protein CASSPGLAGASTDTQYF. This chain uses TRBV7-6 with TRBJ2-3; 13 bases match TRBD2. Losses at the gene ends were 5 bases for V and 0 bases for J; bases not matched to a gene: 5. Germline V gene sequence: CDR1 SGHVS, CDR2 FNYEAQ. The CDR3 runs 17 residues.

The rearrangement uses TRBV6-6 and TRBJ2-5; 8 positions agree with TRBD1. Germline CDR1 is MNHNY and CDR2 is SVGAGI (reference sequence). The junction had 3 bases not matched to a gene; V was cut back by 5 bases and J by 1 base. CDR3 length: 14 residues. The CDR3, as DNA: TGTGCCAGCAGTAACAGGGGGTTCCAAGAGACCCAGTACTTC. It specifies CASSNRGFQETQYF.

The rearrangement links TRBV7-9 to TRBJ2-1, with TRBD1 matching 8 bases. The CDR3 has 13 residues. Germline V gives CDR1 SEHNR, CDR2 FQNEAQ (reference sequence). V gave up 5 bases and J gave up 9 bases; unmatched junction bases: 6. The CDR3 here is CASSLGQGGEQFF. CDR3 sequence (DNA): TGTGCCAGCAGCCTTGGACAGGGCGGTGAGCAGTTCTTC.

This rearrangement joins TRBV5-1 to TRBJ1-3; 7 bases map to TRBD1. The germline V gene encodes CDR1 SGHRS and CDR2 YFSETQ. There are 14 residues in the CDR3. The V segment lost 5 bases and the J segment 4 bases; nucleotides outside the gene matches: 6. The CDR3 bases are TGCGCCAGCAGGGATCCCAGGGGGGGAAACACCATATATTTT. It yields the protein CASRDPRGGNTIYF.

This sequence joins TRBV7-9 and TRBJ2-2, with unresolved D. With 7 bases removed from V and 0 bases from J, the gap between germline ends came to 9 bases. This CDR3 is 14 amino acids long. Germline V lookup: CDR1 SEHNR, CDR2 FQNEAQ (reference sequence). CDR3 sequence: CASTRNANTGELFF. As DNA, the CDR3 is TGTGCCAGCACCCGGAACGCGAACACCGGGGAGCTGTTTTTT.

The chain is built from TRBV7-9 and TRBJ2-5; TRBD1 might be the D (5 bases). Per the germline V gene, CDR1 is SEHNR and CDR2 is FQNEAQ (reference sequence). The germline V and J ends were trimmed by 8 bases and 2 bases, with 15 bases remaining between them. This CDR3 is built from 14 residues. The CDR3, as DNA: TGTGCCAGCCTCCGGCATGACAGACAAGAGACCCAGTACTTC. It translates to CASLRHDRQETQYF.

This clone came up once. The chain couples TRBV30 to TRBJ2-7; 9 nucleotides align to TRBD1. V shed 5 bases and J 2 bases; nucleotides not matched to a gene: 1. CDR3 length equals 12 residues. Germline V gene data show CDR1 as GTSNPN and CDR2 as SVGIG (reference sequence). In nucleotides, the CDR3 is TGTGCCTGGGGACAGGGGACCTACGAGCAGTACTTC. Translation: CAWGQGTYEQYF.

The chain couples TRBV4-1 to TRBJ2-7; 7 nucleotides agree with TRBD2. The CDR3 sequence is 14 residues long. Unmatched junction bases numbered 1, after V lost 1 base and J lost 1 base. Per the germline V gene, CDR1 is MGHRA and CDR2 is YSYEKL. CDR3 region: CASSQGLASYEQYV. The CDR3 DNA is TGCGCCAGCAGCCAAGGACTAGCTTCCTACGAGCAGTACGTC.

The chain is built from TRBV7-2 and TRBJ1-3, with D maybe TRBD1 (6 bases). The CDR3 loop spans 16 amino acids. CDR1 is SGHTA and CDR2 is FQGNSA in the germline V gene. V lost 4 bases, J lost 3 bases, and 16 bases lay in between. CDR3 in amino acids: CASSSQGSGFGNTIYF. DNA of the CDR3: TGTGCCAGCAGCTCACAGGGTTCAGGCTTTGGAAACACCATATATTTT.